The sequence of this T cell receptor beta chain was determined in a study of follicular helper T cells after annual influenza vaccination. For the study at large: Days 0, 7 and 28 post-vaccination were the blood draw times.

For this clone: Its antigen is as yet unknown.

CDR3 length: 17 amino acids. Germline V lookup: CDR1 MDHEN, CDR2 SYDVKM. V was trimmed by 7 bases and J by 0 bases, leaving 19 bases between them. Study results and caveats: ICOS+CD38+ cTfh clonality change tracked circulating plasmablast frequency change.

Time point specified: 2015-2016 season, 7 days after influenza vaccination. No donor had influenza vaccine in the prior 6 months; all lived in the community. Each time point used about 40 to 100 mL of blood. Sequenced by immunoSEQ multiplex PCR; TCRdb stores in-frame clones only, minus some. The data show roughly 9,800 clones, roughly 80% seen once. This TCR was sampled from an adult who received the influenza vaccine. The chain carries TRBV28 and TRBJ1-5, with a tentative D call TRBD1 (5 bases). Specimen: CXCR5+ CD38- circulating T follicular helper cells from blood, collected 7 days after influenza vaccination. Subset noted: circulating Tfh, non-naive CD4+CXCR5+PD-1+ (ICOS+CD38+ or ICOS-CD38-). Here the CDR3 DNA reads TGTGCCAGCATCTTGACAGTGGGTTCTACTAGCAATCAGCCCCAGCATTTT. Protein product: CASILTVGSTSNQPQHF.